This T cell receptor beta chain is from a study of T cell changes during pregnancy in multiple sclerosis. Measured with immunoSEQ multiplex PCR; TCRdb has only the in-frame clones, and not every one. The sample has approximately 52,000 clones, almost 95% seen once. In germline, CDR1 is KGHSH, CDR2 LQKENI. V lost 5 bases, J lost 2 bases, and 8 bases lay in between. The length of the CDR3 is 13 residues. The source was CD4+ T cells from peripheral blood mononuclear cells, collected in the second trimester of pregnancy. This sequence joins TRBV18 and TRBJ2-3; possible D gene TRBD1, 5 bases. The clonotype comes from a female donor in good health, enrolled as a control in a pregnancy study. This CDR3 reads CASSGAYTDTQYF. The CDR3 DNA reads TGTGCCAGCTCAGGGGCTTACACAGATACGCAGTATTTT.